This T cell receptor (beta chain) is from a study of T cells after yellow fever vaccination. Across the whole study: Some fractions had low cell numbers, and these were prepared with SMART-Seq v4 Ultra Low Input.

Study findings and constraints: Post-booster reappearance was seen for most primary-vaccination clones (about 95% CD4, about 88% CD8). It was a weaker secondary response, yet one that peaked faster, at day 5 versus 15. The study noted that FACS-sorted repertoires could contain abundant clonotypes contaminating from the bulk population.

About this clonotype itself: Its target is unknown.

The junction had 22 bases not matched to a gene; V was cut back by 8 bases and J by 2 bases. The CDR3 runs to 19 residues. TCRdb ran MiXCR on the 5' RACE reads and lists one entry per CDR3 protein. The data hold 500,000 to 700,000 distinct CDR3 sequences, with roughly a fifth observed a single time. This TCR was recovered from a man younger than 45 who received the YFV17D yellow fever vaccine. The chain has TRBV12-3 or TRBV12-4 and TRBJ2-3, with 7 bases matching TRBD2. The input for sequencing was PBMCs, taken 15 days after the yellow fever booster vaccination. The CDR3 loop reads CASGDWGAGTLGFTDTQYF. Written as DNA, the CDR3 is TGTGCCAGCGGGGACTGGGGAGCGGGGACCTTGGGATTCACAGATACGCAGTATTTT.